This T cell receptor beta chain was identified during a study of blood T cell dynamics during melanoma immunotherapy. Study-level points and caveats: At W3, later disease-control patients showed bifurcated PBMC repertoire changes, unlike progressors.

In its sample, this clone was seen a few times. Its target is not known. The table came from immunoSEQ multiplex PCR; TCRdb's copy has only in-frame clones and leaves some out. The sample includes about 19,000 clones, 87% of them seen just once. Time point specified: week 3, after first cycle of checkpoint inhibitor. The sequence derives from a human donor with melanoma. This specimen consisted of blood, obtained from a patient treated with checkpoint blockade.

For the CDR3, the DNA is TGTGCCAGCAGTGCGTACGACGAGCAGTACTTC. It translates to CASSAYDEQYF. The chain is built from TRBV2 and TRBJ2-7; D gene unclear. The CDR3 is made up of 11 amino acids. V was clipped by 4 bases and J by 5 bases, with 6 bases between them. Germline CDR1 reads SNHLY; CDR2 reads FYNNEI.